These 32 T cell receptor beta chains were all obtained from the same sample, sequenced in a study of T cells in Graves' hyperthyroidism and ophthalmopathy. Amplified TCR beta CDR3 regions derived from RNA transcripts. In the first-round RT-PCR of the TCR CDR3, the HTBI primer set was used. TCRdb called the multiplex PCR reads again in MiXCR, with one record for every CDR3 protein. This table has hundreds of thousands of distinct CDR3 sequences, around 20% appearing once. Specimen: blood. The receptor source for this set is a woman aged 50 to 65 with Graves' hyperthyroidism that later progressed to Graves' ophthalmopathy.

This clonotype was seen many times. V usage is TRBV11-2 and J usage is TRBJ1-1; no firm D call. The CDR3 loop spans 11 amino acids. Trimming took off 1 base at V and 8 bases at J, with 5 bases between the two ends. Germline V lookup: CDR1 SGHAT, CDR2 FQNNGV. The CDR3 here is CASSLALEAFF. CDR3 DNA: TGTGCCAGCAGCTTAGCCTTGGAAGCTTTCTTT.

The chain recombines TRBV6-1 with TRBJ1-4, with a possible D match to TRBD1 (6 bases). The CDR3 runs 16 residues. V lost 5 bases to trimming and J lost 5 bases, with 18 bases between them. Germline CDR1 is MNHNS and CDR2 is SASEGT. CDR3 amino acids: CASSYTWGALNEKLFF. The CDR3 DNA sequence: TGTGCCAGCAGTTATACCTGGGGGGCGTTAAATGAAAAACTGTTTTTT.

The V gene is TRBV4-1, the J gene TRBJ2-5; 11 bases match TRBD1. The V gene end was trimmed by 4 bases and the J gene end by 2 bases; junction bases not matched to a gene: 6. The CDR3 extends over 16 amino acids. CDR1 MGHRA and CDR2 YSYEKL come from the germline V gene. In DNA form, the CDR3 reads TGCGCCAGCAGCCGGCTGGACAGGGGGCGGCAAGAGACCCAGTACTTC. Translated: CASSRLDRGRQETQYF.

This clonotype was detected only a few times. V is TRBV7-3 and J is TRBJ2-7, with TRBD1 matching over 7 bases. Looked up from germline, CDR1 is SGHTA and CDR2 is FQGTGA. The junction had 7 bases not matched to a gene; V was cut back by 5 bases and J by 3 bases. This CDR3 region has 14 residues. The CDR3 spells CASSQRDSRYEQYF. The DNA of the CDR3 is TGTGCCAGCAGCCAAAGGGACAGCCGCTACGAGCAGTACTTC.

In the case of this clonotype: This likely comes from a read error, as the CDR3 has no conserved phenylalanine or tryptophan at its end. The rearrangement links TRBV5-5 to TRBJ2-1; 8 bases fit TRBD1. The CDR3 spans 15 residues. Germline values: CDR1 SGHKS, CDR2 YYEKEE (reference sequence). With 4 bases clipped from V and 2 bases from J, the junction kept 5 bases outside the gene matches. The DNA for the CDR3 is TGTGCCAGCAGCCTAGACAGGGGTACCTACAATGAGCAGTTCTCC. Its protein is CASSLDRGTYNEQFS.

This chain links TRBV10-3 with TRBJ2-5, with D possibly TRBD1 on 6 matching bases. The CDR3 length is 13 residues. The germline V gene encodes CDR1 ENHRY and CDR2 SYGVKD. The ends were cut back, 2 bases at V and 5 bases at J, with 9 bases in the middle. CDR3 sequence reads: CAISEPRGETQYF. The DNA of the CDR3 is TGTGCCATCAGTGAGCCTAGGGGGGAGACCCAGTACTTC.

About this clonotype itself: One junction end does not reproduce the germline sequence, and a read error may be involved. This rearrangement joins TRBV7-9 to TRBJ1-1; 7 positions match TRBD1. Germline V gene sequence: CDR1 SEHNR, CDR2 FQNEAQ (reference sequence). CDR3 size: 13 residues. In DNA, the CDR3 is TGTGCCAACGAGGGGGCGATGAACACTAAAGCTTTCTTT. This gives the protein CANEGAMNTKAFF. Complete variable domain (other parts from reference TRBV7-9 and TRBJ1-1): DTGVSQNPRHKITKRGQNVTFRCDPISEHNRLYWYRQTLGQGPEFLTYFQNEAQLEKSRLLSDRFSAERPKGSFSTLEIQRTEQGDSAMYLCANEGAMNTKAFFGQGTRLTVV.

Details on this clonotype: A single base separates this from a much larger clone, so it may be a read error. The V gene is TRBV5-1, the J gene TRBJ1-1; D gene ambiguous. The CDR3 length is 12 residues. CDR1 is SGHRS and CDR2 is YFSETQ in the germline V gene. V lost 2 bases, J lost 10 bases, and 12 bases lay in between. DNA of the CDR3: TGCGCCAGCAGCTTCTTGGGTTCCGGAGCTTTCTTT. Its protein is CASSFLGSGAFF.

The sample holds many counts of this clonotype. The chain employs TRBV3-1 and TRBJ2-5; TRBD1 agrees at 10 bases. V lost 4 bases to trimming and J lost 5 bases; unmatched junction nucleotides: 4. Germline V gene data show CDR1 as LGHDT and CDR2 as YNNKEL (reference sequence). This CDR3 has 14 residues. CDR3 nucleotide sequence: TGTGCCAGCAGCCGGGACAGGGGTTTTGAGACCCAGTACTTC. It yields the protein CASSRDRGFETQYF.

The sample holds a few counts of this clonotype. The chain's CDR3 is CASSQGWSYNEQFF. CDR3 coding DNA: TGTGCCAGCAGCCAGGGGTGGTCTTACAATGAGCAGTTCTTC. The V and J genes are TRBV14 and TRBJ2-1; D ambiguous. Germline V CDR1 and CDR2: SGHDN, FVKESK. The V and J ends lost 3 bases and 4 bases respectively, with 10 bases between them. CDR3 length: 14 amino acids.

This clonotype was counted between two and nine times. V usage is TRBV6-1 and J usage is TRBJ2-1; D unresolved. The CDR3 covers 16 residues. CDR1 is MNHNS, CDR2 SASEGT, per germline. With 5 bases removed from V and 2 bases from J, the gap between germline ends came to 16 bases. The CDR3 here is CASSPRPAGTYNEQFF. The CDR3 DNA is TGTGCCAGCAGTCCCAGGCCGGCTGGAACCTACAATGAGCAGTTCTTC.

This clonotype was counted many times. The gene calls are TRBV3-1 and TRBJ2-3; D unresolved. The CDR3 is 14 amino acids. CDR1 is LGHDT, CDR2 YNNKEL, per germline (reference sequence). V lost 0 bases to trimming and J lost 3 bases, with 7 bases between them. CDR3 residues: CASSQDLGTDTQYF. The CDR3 coding sequence is TGTGCCAGCAGCCAAGATTTGGGAACAGATACGCAGTATTTT.

This clonotype occurred many times. Here the CDR3 reads CASTIGGLPGEQYF. DNA for the CDR3: TGTGCCAGCACCATCGGAGGGCTACCAGGGGAGCAGTACTTC. The rearrangement uses TRBV12-3 or TRBV12-4 and TRBJ2-7, with D possibly matching TRBD2 (6 bases). The length of the CDR3 is 14 residues. Trimming removed 7 bases at V and 7 bases at J, with 20 bases between.

This clonotype was counted many times. The V call is TRBV7-9, the J call TRBJ1-1; maybe TRBD1 (5 bases). CDR1 is SEHNR, CDR2 FQNEAQ, per germline (reference sequence). The CDR3 is 14 amino acids. The V end was cut by 2 bases, the J end by 5 bases, with 12 bases between. CDR3 protein: CASSLSGGRTEAFF. The CDR3 DNA reads TGTGCCAGCAGCTTAAGCGGGGGGAGGACTGAAGCTTTCTTT. The whole variable domain, remainder taken from reference TRBV7-9 and TRBJ1-1, is DTGVSQNPRHKITKRGQNVTFRCDPISEHNRLYWYRQTLGQGPEFLTYFQNEAQLEKSRLLSDRFSAERPKGSFSTLEIQRTEQGDSAMYLCASSLSGGRTEAFFGQGTRLTVV.

Note on this clonotype: The junction does not match germline at one end; this may be a read error. The DNA of the CDR3 is TGTGCCAGCAGCTACAACCGGGACAGATTGTACCAAGAAACCCAGTACTTC. It translates to CASSYNRDRLYQETQYF. The J gene is TRBJ2-5, the V gene TRBV7-9; 7 bases fit TRBD1. The CDR3 covers 17 residues. In germline, CDR1 is SEHNR, CDR2 FQNEAQ (reference sequence).

CDR3 protein: CASSAQGTRNTIYF. CDR3 nucleotide sequence: TGTGCCAGCAGTGCCCAGGGTACACGAAACACCATATATTTT. This chain links TRBV28 with TRBJ1-3, with D possibly TRBD1 on 5 matching bases. The CDR3 is 14 amino acids. Germline CDR1 reads MDHEN; CDR2 reads SYDVKM. The V end was cut by 5 bases, the J end by 5 bases, with 13 bases between. The full variable domain, its missing parts supplied by reference TRBV28 and TRBJ1-3, is DVKVTQSSRYLVKRTGEKVFLECVQDMDHENMFWYRQDPGLGLRLIYFSYDVKMKEKGDIPEGYSVSREKKERFSLILESASTNQTSMYLCASSAQGTRNTIYFGEGSWLTVV.

The chain uses TRBV9 and TRBJ1-2, with D possibly TRBD1 on 6 matching bases. V gave up 0 bases and J gave up 8 bases, with 14 bases separating them. The CDR3 totals 14 residues. The germline gives CDR1 SGDLS, CDR2 YYNGEE. The CDR3: CASSVEFTGIGYTF. CDR3 nucleotide sequence: TGTGCCAGCAGCGTAGAGTTTACAGGGATCGGCTACACCTTC.

V gene TRBV19 combines with J gene TRBJ2-1, with 10 bases lining up with TRBD2. The CDR3 consists of 16 residues. Germline-derived CDR1 and CDR2 are LNHDA and SQIVND (reference sequence). V dropped 0 bases and J dropped 8; count of bases not matched to a gene: 7. DNA of the CDR3: TGTGCCAGTAGTATAGATCTAAGCGGGGGGGCCGATGAGCAGTTCTTC. Amino acids: CASSIDLSGGADEQFF.

In regard to this clonotype: Relative to the germline gene, one junction end is altered; a read error may explain this. The chain couples TRBV6-5 to TRBJ2-3; a possible D gene is TRBD2 (7 bases). This CDR3 comprises 14 residues. Per germline, CDR1 MNHEY and CDR2 SVGAGI. The CDR3 is CTSSSKGGWDTQYF. The CDR3 nucleotides are TGCACCAGCAGTTCTAAGGGGGGGTGGGATACGCAGTATTTT.

The chain carries TRBV15 and TRBJ2-3, with D tentatively TRBD2 (6 bases). Germline loops: CDR1 LNHNV, CDR2 YYDKDF (reference sequence). The CDR3 covers 13 residues. V lost 7 bases and J lost 2, with 10 bases in between. CDR3 residues: CATTRGNTDTQYF. The CDR3 region has the DNA TGTGCCACCACTCGGGGGAACACAGATACGCAGTATTTT.

This clonotype occurred a few times. The J gene is TRBJ2-1, the V gene TRBV13; TRBD1 might be the D (6 bases). Germline CDR1 PRHDT, CDR2 FYEKMQ (reference sequence). CDR3 length: 14 amino acids. V shed 5 bases and J shed 10 bases, with 18 bases lying between them. CDR3 region: CASSLQGPRGEQFF. The CDR3 DNA reads TGTGCCAGCAGCCTCCAGGGGCCCCGGGGCGAGCAGTTCTTC. Using reference TRBV13 and TRBJ2-1 for the parts outside the CDR3, the full variable domain is AAGVIQSPRHLIKEKRETATLKCYPIPRHDTVYWYQQGPGQDPQFLISFYEKMQSDKGSIPDRFSAQQFSDYHSELNMSSLELGDSALYFCASSLQGPRGEQFFGPGTRLTVL.

The table lists this clonotype with many counts. The J gene is TRBJ1-2, the V gene TRBV5-5; TRBD1 is a possible D gene (5 bases). The CDR3 covers 14 residues. V lost 4 bases, J lost 1 base, and 11 bases lay in between. CDR1 is SGHKS and CDR2 is YYEKEE in the germline V gene (reference sequence). Written as DNA, the CDR3 is TGTGCCAGCAGCCTCGGGGGGGATAACTATGGCTACACCTTC. Protein: CASSLGGDNYGYTF. The full variable domain, in which reference TRBV5-5 and TRBJ1-2 provide the parts outside the CDR3, is DAGVTQSPTHLIKTRGQQVTLRCSPISGHKSVSWYQQVLGQGPQFIFQYYEKEERGRGNFPDRFSARQFPNYSSELNVNALLLGDSALYLCASSLGGDNYGYTFGSGTRLTVV.

This clonotype has at least ten counts. The chain recombines TRBV5-6 with TRBJ2-1; 8 bases match TRBD1. Looked up from germline, CDR1 is SGHDT and CDR2 is YYEEEE. V was pared by 3 bases and J by 2 bases, with 4 bases of the junction left unmatched. The CDR3 totals 15 residues. The CDR3 loop reads CASSYRDRTYNEQFF. The CDR3 DNA is TGTGCCAGCAGCTATAGGGACAGGACCTACAATGAGCAGTTCTTC.

This clonotype was counted ten times or more. V and J are TRBV3-1 and TRBJ2-2; either TRBD1 or TRBD2 may fit D (5 bases each). The CDR3 has 19 residues. V lost 4 bases and J lost 1, with 22 bases in between. Germline V lookup: CDR1 LGHDT, CDR2 YNNKEL (reference sequence). DNA for the CDR3: TGTGCCAGCAGCCGGACACCGGGACGCCACCCGGAGAACACCGGGGAGCTGTTTTTT. Its translation: CASSRTPGRHPENTGELFF.

The chain combines TRBV13 with TRBJ1-3; TRBD1 matches 9 bases. Trimming removed 1 base from V and 4 bases from J; junction bases left unmatched: 8. The CDR3 has 17 amino acids. CDR1 and CDR2 from the germline V gene are PRHDT and FYEKMQ (reference sequence). The CDR3 loop is CASSLVGTGGAGNTIYF. CDR3 DNA sequence: TGTGCCAGCAGCTTAGTGGGAACAGGGGGCGCGGGAAACACCATATATTTT.

The rearrangement links TRBV19 to TRBJ2-1; 12 bases match TRBD2. J lost 4 bases, V lost 3 bases, and 4 bases had no gene match. Germline V gives CDR1 LNHDA, CDR2 SQIVND (reference sequence). The CDR3 sequence is 16 residues long. CDR3 bases: TGTGCCAGTAGTATCTCCACTAGCGGGGGGTACAATGAGCAGTTCTTC. Translation: CASSISTSGGYNEQFF.

The sample holds a few counts of this clonotype. The V call is TRBV20-1, the J call TRBJ2-1; tentative D call: TRBD1 (6 bases). The CDR3 has 13 amino acids. CDR1 and CDR2 from the germline V gene are DFQATT and SNEGSKA (reference sequence). The V end was cut by 6 bases, the J end by 9 bases, with 18 bases between. The CDR3 coding sequence is TGCAGTGCAATTTCGCAGGGGAAGGGTGAGCAGTTCTTC. Translating it yields CSAISQGKGEQFF.

The rearrangement uses TRBV5-6 and TRBJ1-6; D not certain. This CDR3 comprises 13 residues. Deletions cut 4 bases from V and 7 bases from J, with 9 bases between. Germline V lookup: CDR1 SGHDT, CDR2 YYEEEE. CDR3 nucleotide sequence: TGTGCCAGCAGCCAAACCCAAAATTCACCCCTCCACTTT. Encoded protein: CASSQTQNSPLHF. Full variable domain (outside the CDR3, taken from reference TRBV5-6 and TRBJ1-6): DAGVTQSPTHLIKTRGQQVTLRCSPKSGHDTVSWYQQALGQGPQFIFQYYEEEERQRGNFPDRFSGHQFPNYSSELNVNALLLGDSALYLCASSQTQNSPLHFGNGTRLTVT.

In this sample, this clonotype turned up many times. The chain recombines TRBV2 with TRBJ1-2; no clear D. The CDR3 consists of 13 residues. V gave up 2 bases and J gave up 2 bases, with 6 bases separating them. In germline, CDR1 is SNHLY, CDR2 FYNNEI. The CDR3 loop is CASSEFTNYGYTF. The CDR3 DNA reads as TGTGCCAGCAGTGAATTTACCAACTATGGCTACACCTTC.

This rearrangement joins TRBV10-3 to TRBJ2-2; the D is unclear. Per the germline V gene, CDR1 is ENHRY and CDR2 is SYGVKD. The CDR3 is 17 residues long. Trimming removed 0 bases from V and 4 bases from J, with 15 bases in between. The CDR3 region has the DNA TGTGCCATCAGTGAGTCGACTGCGGCGGATCCCACCGGGGAGCTGTTTTTT. Amino acid sequence: CAISESTAADPTGELFF.

Details on this clonotype: A much larger clone lies one base from this, so it may be a read error. DNA of the CDR3: TGTGCCAGCAGCAACAGGGGGACCGACTACAATGAGCAGTTCTTC. As protein: CASSNRGTDYNEQFF. J is TRBJ2-1 and V is TRBV27, with 8 bases lining up with TRBD1. V was clipped by 6 bases and J by 3 bases; unmatched bases: 7. This CDR3 is 15 amino acids long. Looked up from germline, CDR1 is MNHEY and CDR2 is SMNVEV (reference sequence).

The rearrangement uses TRBV12-3 or TRBV12-4 and TRBJ2-7; D is possibly TRBD2 (6 bases). This CDR3 has 15 amino acids. Trimming shortened V by 3 bases and J by 0 bases, and 12 bases separated the two germline ends. The CDR3 protein is CASSFGGTDSYEQYF. DNA of the CDR3: TGTGCCAGCAGTTTCGGAGGGACGGACTCCTACGAGCAGTACTTC.